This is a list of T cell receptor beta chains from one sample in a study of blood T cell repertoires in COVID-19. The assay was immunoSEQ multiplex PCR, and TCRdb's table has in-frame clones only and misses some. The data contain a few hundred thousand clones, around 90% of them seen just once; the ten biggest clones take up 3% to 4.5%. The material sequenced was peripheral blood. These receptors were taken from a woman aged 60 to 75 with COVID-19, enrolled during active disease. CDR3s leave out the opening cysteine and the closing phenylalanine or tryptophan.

CDR3aa: ASSLRDRGFGP
v_gene: TRBV5-6
j_gene: TRBJ1-1

CDR3aa: AGGRKNEKLF
v_gene: TRBV6-6
j_gene: TRBJ1-4

CDR3aa: ASSLLQGAQY
v_gene: TRBV28
j_gene: TRBJ2-5

CDR3aa: ASSLRPSGREAQAF
v_gene: TRBV5-1
j_gene: TRBJ1-1

CDR3aa: ASSEAGGFGTGYTDTQY
v_gene: TRBV6-1
j_gene: TRBJ2-3

CDR3aa: ASSDLQNTEAF
v_gene: TRBV7-3
j_gene: TRBJ1-1

CDR3aa: ASSPTENTEAF
v_gene: TRBV18
j_gene: TRBJ1-1

CDR3aa: ASSLRAGIGNQPQH
v_gene: TRBV7-8
j_gene: TRBJ1-5

CDR3aa: ASSSLGQGYSPLH
v_gene: TRBV5-6
j_gene: TRBJ1-6

CDR3aa: ASSGDRQGRHYGYT
v_gene: TRBV28
j_gene: TRBJ1-2

CDR3aa: ASSSYRGWTQY
v_gene: TRBV7-2
j_gene: TRBJ2-5

CDR3aa: ASSDKGAGELF
v_gene: TRBV2
j_gene: TRBJ2-2

CDR3aa: ASSYGGAGEQY
v_gene: TRBV6-5
j_gene: TRBJ2-7

CDR3aa: ASSRGVSSGANVLT
v_gene: TRBV27
j_gene: TRBJ2-6

CDR3aa: ASSLVAENTEAF
v_gene: TRBV5-1
j_gene: TRBJ1-1

CDR3aa: ASSIDPGGDSPLH
v_gene: TRBV19
j_gene: TRBJ1-6

CDR3aa: AGTQGLGQPQH
v_gene: TRBV28
j_gene: TRBJ1-5

CDR3aa: ASSQEGTGIFDGYT
v_gene: TRBV4-1
j_gene: TRBJ1-2

CDR3aa: ASSLDGGGQPQH
v_gene: TRBV11-2
j_gene: TRBJ1-5

CDR3aa: ASSEGDRAGYT
v_gene: TRBV6-1
j_gene: TRBJ1-2

CDR3aa: ASSDLWDRGRYGYT
v_gene: TRBV6-1
j_gene: TRBJ1-2

CDR3aa: ASSLDLGQGYSPLH
v_gene: TRBV11-2
j_gene: TRBJ1-6

CDR3aa: AISESSHSAMYGYT
v_gene: TRBV10-3
j_gene: TRBJ1-2

CDR3aa: ASSLGHTEAF
v_gene: TRBV18
j_gene: TRBJ1-1

CDR3aa: ASSITGKNTEAF
v_gene: TRBV19
j_gene: TRBJ1-1

CDR3aa: ASSVQGRSGEKLF
v_gene: TRBV9
j_gene: TRBJ1-4